This T cell receptor (beta chain) was observed in a study of T cell responses to AZD1222 COVID-19 vaccine. V was trimmed by 3 bases and J by 4 bases, leaving 15 bases between them. Germline values: CDR1 SQVTM, CDR2 ANQGSEA. The CDR3 has 14 amino acids. Assay: immunoSEQ multiplex PCR; the TCRdb copy retains only in-frame clones and omits some. Among some 150,000 clones listed, 85% to 95% were seen once. The clonotype comes from an adult who received the AZD1222 COVID-19 vaccine. This rearrangement joins TRBV29-1 to TRBJ1-1; D gene unclear. The sequencing used peripheral blood, collected 28 days after the second AZD1222 dose. The CDR3 loop is CSVDWPTELTEAFF. The CDR3 region has the DNA TGCAGCGTTGATTGGCCTACGGAGCTCACTGAAGCTTTCTTT. Supplemented by reference TRBV29-1 and TRBJ1-1, the full variable domain reads SAVISQKPSRDICQRGTSLTIQCQVDSQVTMMFWYRQQPGQSLTLIATANQGSEATYESGFVIDKFPISRPNLTFSTLTVSNMSPEDSSIYLCSVDWPTELTEAFFGQGTRLTVV.